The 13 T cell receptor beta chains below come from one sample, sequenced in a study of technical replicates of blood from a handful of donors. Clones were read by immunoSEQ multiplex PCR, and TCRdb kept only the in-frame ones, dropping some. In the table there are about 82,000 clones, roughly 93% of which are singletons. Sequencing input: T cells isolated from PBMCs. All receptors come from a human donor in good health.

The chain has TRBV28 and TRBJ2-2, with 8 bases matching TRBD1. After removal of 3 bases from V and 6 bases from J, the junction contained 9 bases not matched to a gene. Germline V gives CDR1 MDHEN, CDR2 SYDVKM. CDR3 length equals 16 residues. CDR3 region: CASSFYRDRPAGELFF. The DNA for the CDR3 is TGTGCCAGCAGTTTCTACCGGGACAGGCCGGCCGGGGAGCTGTTTTTT.

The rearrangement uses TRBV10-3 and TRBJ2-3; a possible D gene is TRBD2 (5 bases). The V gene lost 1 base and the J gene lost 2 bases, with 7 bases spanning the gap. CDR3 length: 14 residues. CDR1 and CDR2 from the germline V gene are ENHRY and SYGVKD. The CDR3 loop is CAISELGDTDTQYF. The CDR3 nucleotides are TGTGCCATCAGTGAGTTGGGAGACACAGATACGCAGTATTTT.

The CDR3 DNA reads TGCGCCAGCAGCCCGACGTCGGGAGGGGCCTACAATGAGCAGTTCTTC. It encodes CASSPTSGGAYNEQFF. The genes are TRBV5-1 and TRBJ2-1; 8 bases align to TRBD2. The CDR3 loop spans 16 amino acids. Losses at the gene ends were 4 bases for V and 2 bases for J; bases not matched to a gene: 8. Looked up from germline, CDR1 is SGHRS and CDR2 is YFSETQ.

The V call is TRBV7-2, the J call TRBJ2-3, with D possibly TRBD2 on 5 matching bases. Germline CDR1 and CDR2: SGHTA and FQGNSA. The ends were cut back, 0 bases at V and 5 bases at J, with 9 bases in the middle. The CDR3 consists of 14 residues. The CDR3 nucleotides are TGTGCCAGCAGCTTAGCGGGAGTTGTAGATACGCAGTATTTT. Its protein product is CASSLAGVVDTQYF.

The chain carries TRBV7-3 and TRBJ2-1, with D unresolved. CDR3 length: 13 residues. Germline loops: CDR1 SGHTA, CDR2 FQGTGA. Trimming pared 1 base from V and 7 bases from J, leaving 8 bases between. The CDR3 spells CASSLKPRNEQFF. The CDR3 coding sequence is TGTGCCAGCAGCTTAAAACCTAGGAATGAGCAGTTCTTC.

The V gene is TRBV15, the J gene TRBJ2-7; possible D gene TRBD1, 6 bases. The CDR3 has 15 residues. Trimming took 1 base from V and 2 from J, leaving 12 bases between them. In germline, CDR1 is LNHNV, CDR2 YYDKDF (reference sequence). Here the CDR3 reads CATSRGTGNPYEQYF. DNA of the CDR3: TGTGCCACCAGCAGAGGCACAGGGAACCCCTACGAGCAGTACTTC. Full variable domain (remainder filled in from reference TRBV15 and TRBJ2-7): DAMVIQNPRYQVTQFGKPVTLSCSQTLNHNVMYWYQQKSSQAPKLLFHYYDKDFNNEADTPDNFQSRRPNTSFCFLDIRSPGLGDTAMYLCATSRGTGNPYEQYFGPGTRLTVT.

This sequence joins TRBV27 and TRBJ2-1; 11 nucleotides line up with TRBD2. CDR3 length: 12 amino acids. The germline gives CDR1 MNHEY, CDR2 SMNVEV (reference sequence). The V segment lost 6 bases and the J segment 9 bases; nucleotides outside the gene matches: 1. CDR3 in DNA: TGTGCCAGCAGAGGACTAGCGGGTGAGCAGTTCTTC. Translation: CASRGLAGEQFF.

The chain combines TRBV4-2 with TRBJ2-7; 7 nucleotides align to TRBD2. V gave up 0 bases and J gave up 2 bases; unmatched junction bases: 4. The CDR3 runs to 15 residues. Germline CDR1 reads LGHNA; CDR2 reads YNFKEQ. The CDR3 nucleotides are TGTGCCAGCAGCCAAGAGGGGGGGTACACCTACGAGCAGTACTTC. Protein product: CASSQEGGYTYEQYF.

CDR3 bases: TGTGCCAGCAGCTTAAGTATCGGGTTGGTGGCAGAATACAATGAGCAGTTCTTC. Translation gives CASSLSIGLVAEYNEQFF. The chain couples TRBV13 to TRBJ2-1, with D uncertain. Germline CDR1 is PRHDT and CDR2 is FYEKMQ (reference sequence). The germline V and J ends were trimmed by 2 bases and 4 bases, with 21 bases remaining between them. CDR3 length: 18 residues.

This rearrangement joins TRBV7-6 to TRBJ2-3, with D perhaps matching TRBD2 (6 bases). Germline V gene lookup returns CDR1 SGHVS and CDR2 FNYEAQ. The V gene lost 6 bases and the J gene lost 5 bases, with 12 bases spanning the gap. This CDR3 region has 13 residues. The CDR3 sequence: CASRINSGDTQYF. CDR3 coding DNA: TGTGCCAGCAGAATTAATAGCGGAGATACGCAGTATTTT.

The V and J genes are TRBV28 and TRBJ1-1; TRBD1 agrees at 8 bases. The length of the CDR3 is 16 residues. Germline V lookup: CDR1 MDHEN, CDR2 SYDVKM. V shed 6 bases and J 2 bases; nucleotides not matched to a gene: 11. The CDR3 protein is CASRAGGALGNTEAFF. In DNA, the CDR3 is TGTGCCAGCAGGGCAGGGGGCGCGTTAGGTAACACTGAAGCTTTCTTT.

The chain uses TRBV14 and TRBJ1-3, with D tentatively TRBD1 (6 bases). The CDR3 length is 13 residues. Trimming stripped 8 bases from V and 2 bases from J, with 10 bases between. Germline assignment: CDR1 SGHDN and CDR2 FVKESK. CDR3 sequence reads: CASARGTGNTIYF. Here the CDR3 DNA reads TGTGCCAGCGCTAGGGGGACTGGAAACACCATATATTTT.

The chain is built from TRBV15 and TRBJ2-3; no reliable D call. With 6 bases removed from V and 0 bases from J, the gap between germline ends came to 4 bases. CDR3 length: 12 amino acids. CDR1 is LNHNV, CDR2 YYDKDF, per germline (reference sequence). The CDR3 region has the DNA TGTGCCACCAGTCGGAGCACAGATACGCAGTATTTT. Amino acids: CATSRSTDTQYF.